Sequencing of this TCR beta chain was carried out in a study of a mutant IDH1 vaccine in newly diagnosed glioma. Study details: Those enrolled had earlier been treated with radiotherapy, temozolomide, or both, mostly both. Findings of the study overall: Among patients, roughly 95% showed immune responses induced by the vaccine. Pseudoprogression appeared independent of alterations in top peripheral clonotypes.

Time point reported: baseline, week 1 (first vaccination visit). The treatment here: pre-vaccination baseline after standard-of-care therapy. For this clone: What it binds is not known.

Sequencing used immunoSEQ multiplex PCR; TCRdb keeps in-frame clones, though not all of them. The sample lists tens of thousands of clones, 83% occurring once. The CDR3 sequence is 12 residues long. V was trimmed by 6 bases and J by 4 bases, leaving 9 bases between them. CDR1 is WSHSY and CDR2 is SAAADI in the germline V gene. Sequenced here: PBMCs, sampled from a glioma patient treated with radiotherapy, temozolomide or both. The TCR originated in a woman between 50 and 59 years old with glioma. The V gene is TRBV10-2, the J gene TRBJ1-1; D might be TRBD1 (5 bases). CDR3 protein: CASSQGVTEAFF. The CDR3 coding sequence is TGCGCCAGCAGCCAGGGAGTCACTGAAGCTTTCTTT.